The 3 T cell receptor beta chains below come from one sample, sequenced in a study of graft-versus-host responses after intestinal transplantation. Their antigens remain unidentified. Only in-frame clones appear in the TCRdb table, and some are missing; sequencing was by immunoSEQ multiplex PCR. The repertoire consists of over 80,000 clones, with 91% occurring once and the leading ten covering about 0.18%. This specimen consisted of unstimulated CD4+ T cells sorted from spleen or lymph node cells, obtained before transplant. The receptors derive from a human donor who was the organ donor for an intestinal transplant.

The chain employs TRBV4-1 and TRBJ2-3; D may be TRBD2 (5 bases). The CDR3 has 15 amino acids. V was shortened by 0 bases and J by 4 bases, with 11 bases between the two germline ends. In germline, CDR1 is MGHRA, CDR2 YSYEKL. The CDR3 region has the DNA TGCGCCAGCAGCCAAGATCGGGCGGGCGCAGATACGCAGTATTTT. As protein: CASSQDRAGADTQYF.

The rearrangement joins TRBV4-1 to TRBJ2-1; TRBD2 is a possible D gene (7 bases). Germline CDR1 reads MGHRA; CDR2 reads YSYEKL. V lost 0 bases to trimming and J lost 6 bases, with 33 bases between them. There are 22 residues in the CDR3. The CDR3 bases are TGCGCCAGCAGCCAAGATGGGGAAAGGCTCCCGGGGGGCCAAGCCTTAAGCAATGAGCAGTTCTTC. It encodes CASSQDGERLPGGQALSNEQFF.

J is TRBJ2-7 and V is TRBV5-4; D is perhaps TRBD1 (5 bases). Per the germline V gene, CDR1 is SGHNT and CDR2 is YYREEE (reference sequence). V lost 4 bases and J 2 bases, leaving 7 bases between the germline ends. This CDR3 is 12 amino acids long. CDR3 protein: CASSKDTYEQYF. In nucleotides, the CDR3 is TGTGCCAGCAGCAAGGACACCTACGAGCAGTACTTC.